This T cell receptor beta chain was recorded in a study of blood T cell repertoires in COVID-19. In the study overall: From the United States, Italy and Spain came samples of acute and convalescent COVID-19.

The method was immunoSEQ multiplex PCR; TCRdb's version includes in-frame clones alone and lacks a portion of them. The sample includes approximately 70,000 clones, 70% to 80% of them seen just once. Germline V lookup: CDR1 MNHEY, CDR2 SMNVEV (reference sequence). With V trimmed by 1 base and J by 2 bases, 12 bases remained unmatched. This CDR3 contains 18 residues. This receptor was taken from a woman of 80 years or more with active or convalescent COVID-19. The sample consisted of peripheral blood. This sequence joins TRBV27 and TRBJ1-1, with 8 nucleotides matching TRBD1. The CDR3 bases are TGTGCCAGCAGTTTATTTGGAAGGACAGGGACAATAAACACTGAAGCTTTCTTT. Amino acid sequence: CASSLFGRTGTINTEAFF.